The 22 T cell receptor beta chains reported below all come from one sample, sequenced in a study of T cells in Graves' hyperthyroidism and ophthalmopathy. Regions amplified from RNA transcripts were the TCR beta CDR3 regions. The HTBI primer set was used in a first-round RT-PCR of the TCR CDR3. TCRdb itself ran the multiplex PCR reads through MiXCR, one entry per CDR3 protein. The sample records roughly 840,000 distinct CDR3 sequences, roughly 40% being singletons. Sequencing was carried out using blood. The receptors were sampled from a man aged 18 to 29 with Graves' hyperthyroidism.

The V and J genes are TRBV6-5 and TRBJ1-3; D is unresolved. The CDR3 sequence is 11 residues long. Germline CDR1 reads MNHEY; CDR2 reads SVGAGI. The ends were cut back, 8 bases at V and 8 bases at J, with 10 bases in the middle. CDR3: CASHSGDTIYF. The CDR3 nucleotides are TGTGCCAGCCATTCGGGAGACACCATATATTTT.

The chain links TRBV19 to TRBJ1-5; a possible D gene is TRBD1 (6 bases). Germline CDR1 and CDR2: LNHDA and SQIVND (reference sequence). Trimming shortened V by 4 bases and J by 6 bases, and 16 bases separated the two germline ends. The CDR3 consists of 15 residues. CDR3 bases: TGTGCCAGTAGTAAAGTCTCAGGGGTGCGTCAGCCCCAGCATTTT. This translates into CASSKVSGVRQPQHF.

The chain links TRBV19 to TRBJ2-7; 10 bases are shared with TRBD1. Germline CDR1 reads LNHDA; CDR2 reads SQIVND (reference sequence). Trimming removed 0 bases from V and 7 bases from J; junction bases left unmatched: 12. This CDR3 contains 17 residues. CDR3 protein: CASSIDAETGGQGEQYF. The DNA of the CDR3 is TGTGCCAGTAGTATAGACGCCGAGACAGGGGGCCAGGGGGAGCAGTACTTC.

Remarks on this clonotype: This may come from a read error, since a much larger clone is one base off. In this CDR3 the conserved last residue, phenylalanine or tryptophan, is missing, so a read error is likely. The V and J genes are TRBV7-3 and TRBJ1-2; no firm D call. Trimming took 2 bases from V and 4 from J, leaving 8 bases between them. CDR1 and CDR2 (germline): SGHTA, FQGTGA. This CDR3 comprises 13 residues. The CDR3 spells CASSLVRAYGYTL. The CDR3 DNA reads TGTGCCAGCAGCTTAGTTAGGGCCTATGGCTACACCCTC.

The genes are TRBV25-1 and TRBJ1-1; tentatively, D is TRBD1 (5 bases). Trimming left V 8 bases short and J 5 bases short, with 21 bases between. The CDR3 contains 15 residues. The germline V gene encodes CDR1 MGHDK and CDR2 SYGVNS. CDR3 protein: CASVHSGLVGTEAFF. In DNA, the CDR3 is TGTGCCAGCGTTCATTCGGGGCTCGTAGGGACTGAAGCTTTCTTT. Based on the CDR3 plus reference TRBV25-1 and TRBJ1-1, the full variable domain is EADIYQTPRYLVIGTGKKITLECSQTMGHDKMYWYQQDPGMELHLIHYSYGVNSTEKGDLSSESTVSRIRTEHFPLTLESARPSHTSQYLCASVHSGLVGTEAFFGQGTRLTVV.

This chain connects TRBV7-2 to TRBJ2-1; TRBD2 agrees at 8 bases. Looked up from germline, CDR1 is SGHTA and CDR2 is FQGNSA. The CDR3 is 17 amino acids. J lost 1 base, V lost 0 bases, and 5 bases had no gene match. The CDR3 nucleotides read TGTGCCAGCAGCTTAGCAGCCCTAGCGGGTTCCTACAATGAGCAGTTCTTC. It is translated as CASSLAALAGSYNEQFF.

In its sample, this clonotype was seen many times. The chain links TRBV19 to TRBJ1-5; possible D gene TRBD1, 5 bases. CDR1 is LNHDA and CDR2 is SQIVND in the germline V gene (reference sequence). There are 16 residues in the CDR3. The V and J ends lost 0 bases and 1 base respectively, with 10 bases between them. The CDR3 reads CASSIERRDSNQPQHF. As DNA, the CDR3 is TGTGCCAGTAGTATAGAACGGAGGGACAGCAATCAGCCCCAGCATTTT.

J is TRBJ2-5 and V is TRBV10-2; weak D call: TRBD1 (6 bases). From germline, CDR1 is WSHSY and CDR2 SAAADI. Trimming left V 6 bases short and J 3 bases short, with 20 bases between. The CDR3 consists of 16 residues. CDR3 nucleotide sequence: TGCGCCAGCAGCCAAGGAGATTCAGGGGCCGAAGAGACCCAGTACTTC. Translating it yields CASSQGDSGAEETQYF.

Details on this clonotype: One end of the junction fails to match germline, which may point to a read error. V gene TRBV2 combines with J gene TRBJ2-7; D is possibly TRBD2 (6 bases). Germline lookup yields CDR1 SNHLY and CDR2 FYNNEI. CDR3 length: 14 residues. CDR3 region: CAGSGGPSTYEQYF. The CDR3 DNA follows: TGTGCCGGCAGTGGAGGGCCTTCGACCTACGAGCAGTACTTC.

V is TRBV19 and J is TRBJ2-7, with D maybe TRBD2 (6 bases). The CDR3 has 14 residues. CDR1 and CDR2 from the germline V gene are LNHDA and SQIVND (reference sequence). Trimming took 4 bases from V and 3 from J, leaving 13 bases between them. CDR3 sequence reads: CASSTGPGVYEQYF. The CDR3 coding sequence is TGTGCCAGTAGTACCGGCCCGGGGGTCTACGAGCAGTACTTC.

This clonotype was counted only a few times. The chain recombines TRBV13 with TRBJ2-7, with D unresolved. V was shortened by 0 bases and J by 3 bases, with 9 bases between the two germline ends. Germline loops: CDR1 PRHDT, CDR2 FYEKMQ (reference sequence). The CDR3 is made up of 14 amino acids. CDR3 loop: CASSLGIGLYEQYF. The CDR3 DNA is TGTGCCAGCAGCTTAGGCATCGGGCTCTACGAGCAGTACTTC.

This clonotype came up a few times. This CDR3 reads CASSPRTSGVTTRHEQYF. As DNA, the CDR3 is TGTGCCAGCAGCCCACGGACTAGCGGGGTCACGACGCGCCACGAGCAGTACTTC. The V gene is TRBV9, the J gene TRBJ2-7; TRBD2 agrees at 12 bases. V shed 4 bases, J shed 5 bases, and the junction held 16 bases outside the gene matches. CDR3 length: 18 amino acids. Per germline, CDR1 SGDLS and CDR2 YYNGEE. The full variable domain, its missing parts supplied by reference TRBV9 and TRBJ2-7, is DSGVTQTPKHLITATGQRVTLRCSPRSGDLSVYWYQQSLDQGLQFLIQYYNGEERAKGNILERFSAQQFPDLHSELNLSSLELGDSALYFCASSPRTSGVTTRHEQYFGPGTRLTVT.

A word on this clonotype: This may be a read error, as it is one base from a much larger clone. CDR3 nucleotides: TGTGCCATCAGTGAGTCAGCCGGAGGAAGGAACGGGCAGTACTTC. Encoded protein: CAISESAGGRNGQYF. The rearrangement joins TRBV10-3 to TRBJ2-7; D perhaps matches TRBD2 (5 bases). The CDR3 contains 15 residues. Per the germline V gene, CDR1 is ENHRY and CDR2 is SYGVKD. Trimming stripped 0 bases from V and 9 bases from J, with 18 bases between.

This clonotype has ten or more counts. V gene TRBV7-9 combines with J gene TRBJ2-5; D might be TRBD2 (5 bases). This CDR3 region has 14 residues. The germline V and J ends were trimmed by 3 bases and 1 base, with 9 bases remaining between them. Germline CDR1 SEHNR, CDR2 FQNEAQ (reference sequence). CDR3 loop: CASSFNAGQETQYF. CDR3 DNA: TGTGCCAGCAGCTTTAATGCGGGCCAAGAGACCCAGTACTTC. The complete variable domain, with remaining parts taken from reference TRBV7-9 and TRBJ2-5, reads DTGVSQNPRHKITKRGQNVTFRCDPISEHNRLYWYRQTLGQGPEFLTYFQNEAQLEKSRLLSDRFSAERPKGSFSTLEIQRTEQGDSAMYLCASSFNAGQETQYFGPGTRLLVL.

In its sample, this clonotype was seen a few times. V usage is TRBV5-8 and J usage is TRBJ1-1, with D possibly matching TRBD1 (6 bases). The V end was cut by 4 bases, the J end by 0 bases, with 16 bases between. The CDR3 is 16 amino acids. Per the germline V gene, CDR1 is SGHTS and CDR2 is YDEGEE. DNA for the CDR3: TGTGCCAGCAGCAGGACAGCGGGACAAATGAACACTGAAGCTTTCTTT. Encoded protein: CASSRTAGQMNTEAFF.

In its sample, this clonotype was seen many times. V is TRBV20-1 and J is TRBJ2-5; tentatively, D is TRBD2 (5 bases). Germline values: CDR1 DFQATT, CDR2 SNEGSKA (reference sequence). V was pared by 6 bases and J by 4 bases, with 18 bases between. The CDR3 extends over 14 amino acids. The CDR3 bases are TGCAGTGCCTCCTTGCGAGGGTCCGGAGAGACCCAGTACTTC. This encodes CSASLRGSGETQYF.

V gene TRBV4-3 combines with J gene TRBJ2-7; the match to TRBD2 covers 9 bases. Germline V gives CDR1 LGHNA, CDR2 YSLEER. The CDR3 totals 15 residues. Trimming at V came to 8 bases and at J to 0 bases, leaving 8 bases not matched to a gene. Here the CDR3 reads CASGLRLAASYEQYF. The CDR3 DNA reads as TGCGCCAGCGGACTCAGACTAGCGGCCTCCTACGAGCAGTACTTC.

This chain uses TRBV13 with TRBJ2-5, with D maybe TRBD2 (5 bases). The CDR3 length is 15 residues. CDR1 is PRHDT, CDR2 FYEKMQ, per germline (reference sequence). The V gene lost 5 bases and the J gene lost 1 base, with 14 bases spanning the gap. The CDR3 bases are TGTGCCAGCAGCCAAGGGTGGACTCCCCAAGAGACCCAGTACTTC. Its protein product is CASSQGWTPQETQYF.

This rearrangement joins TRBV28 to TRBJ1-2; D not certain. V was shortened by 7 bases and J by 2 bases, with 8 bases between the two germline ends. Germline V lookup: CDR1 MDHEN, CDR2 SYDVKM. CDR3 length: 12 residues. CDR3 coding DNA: TGTGCCAGCACCGAAGCAAACTATGGCTACACCTTC. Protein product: CASTEANYGYTF.

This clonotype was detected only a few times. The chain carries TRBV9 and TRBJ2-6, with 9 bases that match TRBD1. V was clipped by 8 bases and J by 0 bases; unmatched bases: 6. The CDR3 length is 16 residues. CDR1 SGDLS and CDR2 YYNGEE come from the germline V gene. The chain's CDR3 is CASSGTGYSGANVLTF. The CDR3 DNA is TGTGCCAGTTCCGGGACAGGGTACTCTGGGGCCAACGTCCTGACTTTC.

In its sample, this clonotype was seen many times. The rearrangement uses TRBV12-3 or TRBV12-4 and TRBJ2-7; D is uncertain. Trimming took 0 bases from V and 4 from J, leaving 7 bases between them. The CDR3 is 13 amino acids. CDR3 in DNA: TGTGCCAGCAGTTTAGCGGGGTGGTACGAGCAGTACTTC. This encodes CASSLAGWYEQYF.

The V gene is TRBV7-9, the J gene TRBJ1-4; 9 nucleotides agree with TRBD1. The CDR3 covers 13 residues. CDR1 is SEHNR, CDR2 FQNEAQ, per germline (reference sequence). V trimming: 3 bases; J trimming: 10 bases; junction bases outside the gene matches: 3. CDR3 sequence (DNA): TGTGCCAGCAGCTTGGGACAGGGAGGAAAACTGTTTTTT. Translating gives CASSLGQGGKLFF.